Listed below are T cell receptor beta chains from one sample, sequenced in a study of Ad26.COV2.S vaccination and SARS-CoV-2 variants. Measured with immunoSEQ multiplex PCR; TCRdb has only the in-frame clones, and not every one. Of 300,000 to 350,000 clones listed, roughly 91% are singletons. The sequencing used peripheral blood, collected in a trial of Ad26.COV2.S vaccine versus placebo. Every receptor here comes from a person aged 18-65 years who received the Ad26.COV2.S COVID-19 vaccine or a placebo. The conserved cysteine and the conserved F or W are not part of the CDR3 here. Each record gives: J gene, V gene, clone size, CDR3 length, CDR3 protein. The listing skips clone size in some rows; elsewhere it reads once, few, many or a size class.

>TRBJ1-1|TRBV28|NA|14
ASSLDVRVENTEAF
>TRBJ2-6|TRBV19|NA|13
ASRETGSGANVLT
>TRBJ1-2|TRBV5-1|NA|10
ASSLERASYT
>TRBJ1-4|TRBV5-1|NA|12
ASSRGPANEKLF
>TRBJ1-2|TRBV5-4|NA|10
ASSLGEDGYT
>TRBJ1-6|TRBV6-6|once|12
ASSYSRTETPLH
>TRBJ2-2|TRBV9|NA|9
ASSSAGELF
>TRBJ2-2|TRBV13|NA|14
ASSLRPQRGTGELF
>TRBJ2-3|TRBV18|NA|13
ASSPGQGLADTQY
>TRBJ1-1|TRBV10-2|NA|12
ASSESPANTEAF
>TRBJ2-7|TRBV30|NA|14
AWSVSRTSVVYEQY
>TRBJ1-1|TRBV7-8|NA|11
ASSLAVGTEAF
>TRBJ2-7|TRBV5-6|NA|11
ASSQSGHYEQY
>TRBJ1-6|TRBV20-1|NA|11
SASSGDNSPLH
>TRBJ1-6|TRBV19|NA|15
ASSIPPRTGEGSPLH
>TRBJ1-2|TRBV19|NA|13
ASSPGTGVSHGYT
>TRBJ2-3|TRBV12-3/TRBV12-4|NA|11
ASSGQLTDTQY
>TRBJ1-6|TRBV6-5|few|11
ASSYSSDSPLH
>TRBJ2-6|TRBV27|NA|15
ASSSLGQGPGANVLT
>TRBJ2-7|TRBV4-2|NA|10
ASSQFTSEQY
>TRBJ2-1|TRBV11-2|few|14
ASSLVPGTSYNEQF
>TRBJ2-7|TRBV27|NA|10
ASSSPDHEQY
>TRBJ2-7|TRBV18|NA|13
ASSEGTGRSYEQY
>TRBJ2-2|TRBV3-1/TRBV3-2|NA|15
ASSQEAGTGNTGELF
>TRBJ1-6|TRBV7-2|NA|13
ASSSPRGKSSPLH
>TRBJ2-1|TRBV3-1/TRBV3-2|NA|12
ASSQVRGYNEQF
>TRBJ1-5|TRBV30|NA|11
AWSVDRGQPQH
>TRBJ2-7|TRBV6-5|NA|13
ASNSQSGGPYEQY